This T cell receptor (beta chain) was obtained from a study of blood T cell repertoires in COVID-19. Across the whole study: Sample material is recorded as cDNA or gDNA derived from T cells, B-cell-depleted T cells, or PBMCs.

Original processing notes: Reference gene primers were amplified, and this amplification served to estimate nucleated cell counts. Measured with immunoSEQ multiplex PCR; TCRdb has only the in-frame clones, and not every one. The V and J calls and clone size were taken over from that table, and D and trimming were inferred from the DNA. The sample lists 150,000 or so clones, under 95% occurring once. This CDR3 is built from 17 residues. Trimming cost V 0 bases and J 2 bases; bases outside gene matches: 9. Input material: peripheral blood. The source is a man between 45 and 60 years old with acute or convalescent COVID-19. The chain employs TRBV5-3 and TRBJ2-3, with 7 nucleotides matching TRBD2. TRBV5-3 qualifies as an ORF whose function is uncertain. CDR3 sequence reads: CARSLGAGDPPTDTQYF. The DNA of the CDR3 is TGTGCCAGAAGCTTGGGGGCGGGGGACCCTCCCACAGATACGCAGTATTTT.